The T cell receptor beta chain described here comes from a study of radiotherapy plus CTLA-4 blockade in lung cancer. In the study overall: An objective response was seen in 15% to 20% of patients, and disease control in more than 25%. Notes on the study in general: Dynamics of early blood T cell clones, together with interferon-beta, were reportedly the best predictors of response.

CDR3 length equals 15 residues. Germline loops: CDR1 MDHEN, CDR2 SYDVKM. The V and J ends lost 7 bases and 3 bases respectively, with 16 bases between them. In the case of this clone: Its cognate antigen is unknown.

Data came from immunoSEQ multiplex PCR; TCRdb stores just in-frame clones and leaves some out. The sample has about 110,000 clones; over 65% are singletons. The sequencing here drew on peripheral blood, taken from a patient treated with radiotherapy plus ipilimumab. The V and J genes are TRBV28 and TRBJ1-5; no firm D call. This TCR was sampled from a human donor with non-small cell lung cancer that progressed on radiotherapy plus ipilimumab. Some clones in this sample may be carry-over from other donors' samples. CDR3: CASNQFGPFNQPQHF. CDR3 sequence (DNA): TGTGCCAGCAACCAATTCGGACCTTTCAATCAGCCCCAGCATTTT.